A selection of T cell receptor beta chains follows, all from one sample in a study of blood T cell repertoires in COVID-19. The method was immunoSEQ multiplex PCR; TCRdb's version includes in-frame clones alone and lacks a portion of them. Here the sample spans about 160,000 clones, about 80% being singletons. Material: peripheral blood. The receptor source for this set is a woman in her forties with COVID-19, enrolled during active disease. CDR3s include the opening cysteine and the closing phenylalanine or tryptophan. D genes are given only for firm matches. Part of the rows lack a size; the others show once, few, many or a class for expanded clones.

d_gene: -; abundance: -; v_gene: TRBV11-3; j_gene: TRBJ2-1; CDR3nt: TGTGCCAGCAGCGCTAGAGGCGATGAGCAGTTCTTC; CDR3aa: CASSARGDEQFF
d_gene: -; abundance: few; v_gene: TRBV28; j_gene: TRBJ1-3; CDR3nt: TGTGCCAGCAATCTGGGGGGTTCGGGAAACACCATATATTTT; CDR3aa: CASNLGGSGNTIYF
d_gene: TRBD1; abundance: -; v_gene: TRBV6-5; j_gene: TRBJ1-6; CDR3nt: TGTGCCAGCACCCTGGCCGGGACAGGGAATTCACCCCTCCACTTT; CDR3aa: CASTLAGTGNSPLHF
d_gene: TRBD1; abundance: -; v_gene: TRBV7-9; j_gene: TRBJ1-2; CDR3nt: TGTGCCAGCAGTTTAGACAGGGTTAAATCCGGCTACACCTTC; CDR3aa: CASSLDRVKSGYTF
d_gene: TRBD1; abundance: -; v_gene: TRBV19; j_gene: TRBJ2-7; CDR3nt: TGTGCCAGTAGTACCAGAGGACAGGGAAGATCCCACTTC; CDR3aa: CASSTRGQGRSHF
d_gene: -; abundance: -; v_gene: TRBV2; j_gene: TRBJ2-1; CDR3nt: TGTGCCAGCACGTCGCTCCAGGTATCTAATGAGCAGTTCTTC; CDR3aa: CASTSLQVSNEQFF
d_gene: TRBD2; abundance: few; v_gene: TRBV20-1; j_gene: TRBJ2-2; CDR3nt: TGCAGTGCTAGTTCGGCTAGCGGGAGGGCCGGAACCGGGGAGCTGTTTTTT; CDR3aa: CSASSASGRAGTGELFF
d_gene: -; abundance: -; v_gene: TRBV7-2; j_gene: TRBJ2-5; CDR3nt: TGTGCCAGCAGCTACGGGTCTGGCCAGGGTCGGGAGACCCAGTACTTC; CDR3aa: CASSYGSGQGRETQYF
d_gene: TRBD2; abundance: -; v_gene: TRBV10-3; j_gene: TRBJ2-3; CDR3nt: TGTGCCATCAGTGCGCTAGCGGGAGCGGGCACAGATACGCAGTATTTT; CDR3aa: CAISALAGAGTDTQYF
d_gene: -; abundance: -; v_gene: TRBV28; j_gene: TRBJ1-5; CDR3nt: TGTGCCAGCAGTCTCCGGCGGAATAGCAATCAGCCCCAGCATTTT; CDR3aa: CASSLRRNSNQPQHF
d_gene: -; abundance: -; v_gene: TRBV15; j_gene: TRBJ1-3; CDR3nt: TGTGCCACCAGCAGAGATAAAAACACCATATATTTT; CDR3aa: CATSRDKNTIYF
d_gene: -; abundance: -; v_gene: TRBV6-5; j_gene: TRBJ1-3; CDR3nt: TGTGCCAGCAGGCTTACTTCAAGAAACACCATATATTTT; CDR3aa: CASRLTSRNTIYF
d_gene: TRBD2; abundance: -; v_gene: TRBV7-8; j_gene: TRBJ2-1; CDR3nt: TGTGCCAGCAGCTTACTGAGCGGGAGGCCCGGCAATGAGCAGTTCTTC; CDR3aa: CASSLLSGRPGNEQFF
d_gene: TRBD1; abundance: -; v_gene: TRBV28; j_gene: TRBJ2-2; CDR3nt: TGTGCCAGCGAGACAGGGCTGAACACCGGGGAGCTGTTTTTT; CDR3aa: CASETGLNTGELFF
d_gene: TRBD1; abundance: -; v_gene: TRBV6-5; j_gene: TRBJ2-1; CDR3nt: TGTGCCAGCCAAGACAGGGAAGGACTCAATGAGCAGTTCTTC; CDR3aa: CASQDREGLNEQFF
d_gene: -; abundance: -; v_gene: TRBV2; j_gene: TRBJ1-5; CDR3nt: TGTGCCAGCAGTGAAGCATCGGGGGGAAGCAATCAGCCCCAGCATTTT; CDR3aa: CASSEASGGSNQPQHF
d_gene: TRBD1; abundance: -; v_gene: TRBV7-9; j_gene: TRBJ1-4; CDR3nt: TGTGCCAGCAGCTTAAGCATCCCGGGACAGGGCCGGGAAAAACTGTTTTTT; CDR3aa: CASSLSIPGQGREKLFF
d_gene: -; abundance: medium-sized; v_gene: TRBV5-1; j_gene: TRBJ2-7; CDR3nt: TGCGCCAGCAGCTTGGTGGGGGGCTACGAGCAGTACTTC; CDR3aa: CASSLVGGYEQYF
d_gene: TRBD1; abundance: -; v_gene: TRBV28; j_gene: TRBJ1-4; CDR3nt: TGTGCCAGCAGCGAGGGACAGGGGAGGTTAGAAAAACTGTTTTTT; CDR3aa: CASSEGQGRLEKLFF
d_gene: -; abundance: -; v_gene: TRBV7-8; j_gene: TRBJ1-1; CDR3nt: TGTGCCAGCAGCTTAGCGATCGCAGTTCCCTACACTGAAGCTTTCTTT; CDR3aa: CASSLAIAVPYTEAFF
d_gene: TRBD2; abundance: -; v_gene: TRBV27; j_gene: TRBJ2-7; CDR3nt: TGTGCCAGCAGTTGGGGGGGAACCTCCTACGAGCAGTACTTC; CDR3aa: CASSWGGTSYEQYF
d_gene: -; abundance: -; v_gene: TRBV7-9; j_gene: TRBJ1-1; CDR3nt: TGTGCCAGCAGCTCACCCGGGGGACCGAACACTGAAGCTTTCTTT; CDR3aa: CASSSPGGPNTEAFF
d_gene: -; abundance: -; v_gene: TRBV4-2; j_gene: TRBJ1-3; CDR3nt: TGTGCCAGCAGCCAAGAACTCCTCTCTGGAAACACCATATATTTT; CDR3aa: CASSQELLSGNTIYF
d_gene: -; abundance: few; v_gene: TRBV2; j_gene: TRBJ1-6; CDR3nt: TGTGCCAGCAGTGAACCTCGGGGGGTCAGCGATTCACCCCTCCACTTT; CDR3aa: CASSEPRGVSDSPLHF
d_gene: -; abundance: -; v_gene: TRBV27; j_gene: TRBJ2-1; CDR3nt: TGTGCCAGCAGTTTAGGGGGCCCCTACAATGAGCAGTTCTTC; CDR3aa: CASSLGGPYNEQFF
d_gene: -; abundance: -; v_gene: TRBV9; j_gene: TRBJ2-1; CDR3nt: TGTGCCAGCAGCGTAGGTCGAGCGGACTACAATGAGCAGTTCTTC; CDR3aa: CASSVGRADYNEQFF
d_gene: -; abundance: -; v_gene: TRBV15; j_gene: TRBJ1-2; CDR3nt: TGTGCCACCAGCAGAGCGGACAGTGACGGCTACACCTTC; CDR3aa: CATSRADSDGYTF
d_gene: TRBD1; abundance: -; v_gene: TRBV5-4; j_gene: TRBJ1-2; CDR3nt: TGTGCCAGCAGCTTAGGGACAGGGGACTCCTATGGCTACACCTTC; CDR3aa: CASSLGTGDSYGYTF
d_gene: TRBD2; abundance: few; v_gene: TRBV27; j_gene: TRBJ2-5; CDR3nt: TGTGCCAGCAGTTTAGATACTAGCGGGGGACAAGAGACCCAGTACTTC; CDR3aa: CASSLDTSGGQETQYF
d_gene: TRBD2; abundance: -; v_gene: TRBV6-6; j_gene: TRBJ2-5; CDR3nt: TGTGCCAGCAGTTTTGCTAGCGGGAGGCAGACCCAGTACTTC; CDR3aa: CASSFASGRQTQYF
d_gene: -; abundance: -; v_gene: TRBV28; j_gene: TRBJ2-3; CDR3nt: TGTGCCAGTTTACAGGGTCAAGATACGCAGTATTTT; CDR3aa: CASLQGQDTQYF
d_gene: TRBD1; abundance: few; v_gene: TRBV19; j_gene: TRBJ1-2; CDR3nt: TGTGCCAGTAGCCCAGGACAGGGCCGGGGCTACACCTTC; CDR3aa: CASSPGQGRGYTF
d_gene: TRBD2; abundance: -; v_gene: TRBV18; j_gene: TRBJ2-5; CDR3nt: TGTGCCAGCTCACCAAGGCCCCTAGCGGGGGGATTCGGAGAGACCCAGTACTTC; CDR3aa: CASSPRPLAGGFGETQYF
d_gene: -; abundance: -; v_gene: TRBV9; j_gene: TRBJ1-5; CDR3nt: TGTGCCAGCAGCGTAGGTGGGCTAAATCAGCCCCAGCATTTT; CDR3aa: CASSVGGLNQPQHF
d_gene: -; abundance: -; v_gene: TRBV21-1; j_gene: TRBJ2-7; CDR3nt: TGTGCCAGCAGCGGACTAGCGGGAGTGGATGAGCAGTACTTC; CDR3aa: CASSGLAGVDEQYF
d_gene: TRBD1; abundance: -; v_gene: TRBV2; j_gene: TRBJ2-7; CDR3nt: TGTGCCAGCAGTGATCTGGACAGGAGCTCCTACGAGCAGTACTTC; CDR3aa: CASSDLDRSSYEQYF
d_gene: TRBD1; abundance: -; v_gene: TRBV7-9; j_gene: TRBJ1-2; CDR3nt: TGTGCCAGCAGCCTCCGGGACAGCTATGGCTACACCTTC; CDR3aa: CASSLRDSYGYTF
d_gene: -; abundance: -; v_gene: TRBV4-1; j_gene: TRBJ2-3; CDR3nt: TGCGCCAGCAGCCAAGATTACGTCGGAGGCACAGATACGCAGTATTTT; CDR3aa: CASSQDYVGGTDTQYF
d_gene: -; abundance: -; v_gene: TRBV4-1; j_gene: TRBJ1-1; CDR3nt: TGCGCCAGCAGCCAAGATGGGGCTAACACTGAAGCTTTCTTT; CDR3aa: CASSQDGANTEAFF
d_gene: TRBD1; abundance: -; v_gene: TRBV3-1/TRBV3-2; j_gene: TRBJ2-5; CDR3nt: TGTGCCAGCAGCCAAGACCAGGACAGGGGGCTTAAGACCCAGTACTTC; CDR3aa: CASSQDQDRGLKTQYF
d_gene: -; abundance: -; v_gene: TRBV29-1; j_gene: TRBJ2-1; CDR3nt: TGCAGCGTTGAAGTTTCGCTAGGTTACAATGAGCAGTTCTTC; CDR3aa: CSVEVSLGYNEQFF
d_gene: -; abundance: -; v_gene: TRBV24-1; j_gene: TRBJ2-2; CDR3nt: TGTGCCACCAGTGATTTTGGCCGGGGTCCGCGGAACACCGGGGAGCTGTTTTTT; CDR3aa: CATSDFGRGPRNTGELFF
d_gene: -; abundance: few; v_gene: TRBV30; j_gene: TRBJ1-2; CDR3nt: TGTGCCTGGAGTGTACTGGGCGGCTACACCTTC; CDR3aa: CAWSVLGGYTF
d_gene: TRBD2; abundance: -; v_gene: TRBV9; j_gene: TRBJ2-1; CDR3nt: TGTGCCAGCAGCGTAGTCGGGACTAGCGGGGGAGAGCAGTTCTTC; CDR3aa: CASSVVGTSGGEQFF
d_gene: -; abundance: once; v_gene: TRBV12-3/TRBV12-4; j_gene: TRBJ1-2; CDR3nt: TGTGCCAGCAGTGGAGGGAACTATGGCTACACCTTC; CDR3aa: CASSGGNYGYTF
d_gene: TRBD1; abundance: -; v_gene: TRBV6-6; j_gene: TRBJ2-3; CDR3nt: TGTGCCAGCAGTCGGGGTCAGGGGGCAGATACGCAGTATTTT; CDR3aa: CASSRGQGADTQYF
d_gene: -; abundance: -; v_gene: TRBV5-4; j_gene: TRBJ2-3; CDR3nt: TGTGCCAGCAGCCCCGGACTCCAGGATACGCAGTATTTT; CDR3aa: CASSPGLQDTQYF
d_gene: TRBD2; abundance: -; v_gene: TRBV5-4; j_gene: TRBJ2-1; CDR3nt: TGTGCCAGCAGCTCTAGCGGGGGGGCCGGGAGCTCCTACAATGAGCAGTTCTTC; CDR3aa: CASSSSGGAGSSYNEQFF
d_gene: -; abundance: -; v_gene: TRBV3-1/TRBV3-2; j_gene: TRBJ1-6; CDR3nt: TGTGCCAGCAGCCACATACAGGGTAATTCACCCCTCCACTTT; CDR3aa: CASSHIQGNSPLHF
d_gene: -; abundance: -; v_gene: TRBV4-1; j_gene: TRBJ1-6; CDR3nt: TGCGCCAGCACCACTTGGACAGATCGAAATAATTCACCCCTCCACTTT; CDR3aa: CASTTWTDRNNSPLHF
d_gene: -; abundance: -; v_gene: TRBV6-5; j_gene: TRBJ2-2; CDR3nt: TGTGCCAGCAAGCAATGGAGTATCAACACCGGGGAGCTGTTTTTT; CDR3aa: CASKQWSINTGELFF
d_gene: -; abundance: many; v_gene: TRBV6-5; j_gene: TRBJ1-2; CDR3nt: TGTGCCAGCAGAAAGGACAGCTATGGCTACACCTTC; CDR3aa: CASRKDSYGYTF
d_gene: TRBD2; abundance: -; v_gene: TRBV2; j_gene: TRBJ2-4; CDR3nt: TGTGCCAGCAGTGATCCGCGGACGCAACTAGCGGGGATCCAATTAGGAAACATTCAGTACTTC; CDR3aa: CASSDPRTQLAGIQLGNIQYF
d_gene: TRBD2; abundance: few; v_gene: TRBV7-2; j_gene: TRBJ2-1; CDR3nt: TGTGCCAGCAGCTCCGGGACTAGCGGGAGGGCCTACAATGAGCAGTTCTTC; CDR3aa: CASSSGTSGRAYNEQFF
d_gene: TRBD1; abundance: -; v_gene: TRBV19; j_gene: TRBJ1-2; CDR3nt: TGTGCCAGTAGAACAGAAGACGCAGGGGGCGCTGGCTATGGCTACACCTTC; CDR3aa: CASRTEDAGGAGYGYTF